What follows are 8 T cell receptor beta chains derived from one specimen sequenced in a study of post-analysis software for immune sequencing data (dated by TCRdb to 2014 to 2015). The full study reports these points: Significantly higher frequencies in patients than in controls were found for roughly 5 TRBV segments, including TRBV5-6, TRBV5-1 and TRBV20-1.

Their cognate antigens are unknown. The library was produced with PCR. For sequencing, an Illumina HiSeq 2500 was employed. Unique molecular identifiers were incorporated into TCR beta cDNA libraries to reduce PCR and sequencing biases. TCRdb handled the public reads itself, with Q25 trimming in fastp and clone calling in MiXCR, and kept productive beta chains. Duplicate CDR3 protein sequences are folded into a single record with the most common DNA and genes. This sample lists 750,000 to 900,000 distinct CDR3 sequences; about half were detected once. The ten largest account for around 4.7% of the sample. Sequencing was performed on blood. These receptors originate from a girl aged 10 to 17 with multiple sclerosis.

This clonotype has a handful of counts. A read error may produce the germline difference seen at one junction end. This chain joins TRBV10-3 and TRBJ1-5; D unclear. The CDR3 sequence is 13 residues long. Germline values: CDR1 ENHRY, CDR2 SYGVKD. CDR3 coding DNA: TGTGCTATCAGCGGAGACTTAAATCAGCCCCAGCATTTT. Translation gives CAISGDLNQPQHF.

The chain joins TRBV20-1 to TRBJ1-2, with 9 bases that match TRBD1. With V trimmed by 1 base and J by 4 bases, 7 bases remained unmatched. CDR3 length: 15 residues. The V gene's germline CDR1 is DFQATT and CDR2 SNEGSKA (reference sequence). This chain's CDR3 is CSARVGQGSGYGYTF. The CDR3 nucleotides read TGCAGTGCTAGAGTCGGACAGGGGAGCGGCTATGGCTACACCTTC.

CDR3 DNA: TGTGCCAGCTCACCATCTAGGCAGGGGGCACCCTACGAGCAGTACTTC. Amino acids: CASSPSRQGAPYEQYF. V and J are TRBV18 and TRBJ2-7, with 8 bases identical to TRBD1. Germline V lookup: CDR1 KGHSH, CDR2 LQKENI. The length of the CDR3 is 16 residues. Trimming at V came to 2 bases and at J to 2 bases, leaving 8 bases not matched to a gene.

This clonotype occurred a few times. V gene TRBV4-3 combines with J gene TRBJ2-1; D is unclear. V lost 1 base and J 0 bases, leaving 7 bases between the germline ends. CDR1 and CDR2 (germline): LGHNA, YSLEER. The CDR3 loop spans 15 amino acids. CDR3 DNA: TGCGCCAGCAGCCAAGGGCAGGACTCCTACAATGAGCAGTTCTTC. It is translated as CASSQGQDSYNEQFF.

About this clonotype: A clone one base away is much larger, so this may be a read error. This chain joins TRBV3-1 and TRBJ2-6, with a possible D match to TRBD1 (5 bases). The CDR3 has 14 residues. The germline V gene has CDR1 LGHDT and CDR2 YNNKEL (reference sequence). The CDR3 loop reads CASSPPAGANVPTF. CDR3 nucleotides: TGTGCCAGCAGCCCCCCGGCTGGGGCCAACGTCCCGACTTTC.

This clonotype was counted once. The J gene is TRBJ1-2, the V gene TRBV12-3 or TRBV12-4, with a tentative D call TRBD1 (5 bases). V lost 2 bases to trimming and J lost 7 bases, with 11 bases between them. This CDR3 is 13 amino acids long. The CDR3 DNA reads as TGTGCCAGCAGTTTACGGCCAAGGGGTGGCTACACCTTC. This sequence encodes CASSLRPRGGYTF.

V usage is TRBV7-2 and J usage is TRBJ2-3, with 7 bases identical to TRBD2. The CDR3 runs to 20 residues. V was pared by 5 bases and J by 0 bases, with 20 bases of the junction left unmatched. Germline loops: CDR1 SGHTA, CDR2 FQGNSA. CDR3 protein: CASSPLGLLAGVSSTDTQYF. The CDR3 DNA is TGTGCCAGCAGCCCCCTGGGGCTATTGGCGGGAGTCTCTAGCACAGATACGCAGTATTTT.

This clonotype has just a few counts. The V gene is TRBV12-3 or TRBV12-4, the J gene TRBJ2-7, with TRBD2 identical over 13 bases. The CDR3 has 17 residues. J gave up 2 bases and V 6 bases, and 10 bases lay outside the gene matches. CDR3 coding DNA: TGTGCCAGCAGCCCCATAGTGGGACTAGCGGGAACCTACGAGCAGTACTTC. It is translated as CASSPIVGLAGTYEQYF.